Following are 4 T cell receptor beta chains from one sample sequenced in a study of blood T cell repertoires in COVID-19. TCRdb's copy holds only in-frame clones and misses some; the assay was immunoSEQ multiplex PCR. The sample has about 64,000 clones; roughly 78% are singletons. The sample consisted of peripheral blood. The receptors here all came from a man aged 55-75 years with COVID-19, enrolled during active disease.

The chain recombines TRBV27 with TRBJ2-7; 8 nucleotides line up with TRBD1. This CDR3 region has 16 residues. CDR1 and CDR2 (germline): MNHEY, SMNVEV (reference sequence). The trim removed 6 bases at V and 4 bases at J, leaving 14 bases unmatched. This chain's CDR3 is CASSLLLETGAYEQYF. In DNA, the CDR3 is TGTGCCAGCAGCCTGCTTTTGGAGACAGGGGCTTACGAGCAGTACTTC.

V and J are TRBV20-1 and TRBJ2-3; TRBD2 matches at 7 bases. The germline gives CDR1 DFQATT, CDR2 SNEGSKA (reference sequence). V lost 7 bases to trimming and J lost 7 bases; unmatched junction nucleotides: 5. The CDR3 sequence is 11 residues long. In DNA, the CDR3 is TGCAGTGTTGTGGGAGGGAATACGCAGTATTTT. It translates to CSVVGGNTQYF.

This chain uses TRBV21-1 with TRBJ2-1; the tabulated D call, TRBD2, remains unverified against the DNA. TRBV21-1 is listed as a pseudogene. CDR3 length equals 16 residues. CDR3 amino acids: CASSSRLAGGHNEQFF. In DNA form, the CDR3 reads TGTGCCAGCAGCTCCCGACTAGCGGGAGGGCACAATGAGCAGTTCTTC.

The CDR3 DNA sequence: TGTGCCAGCAGCCTCCAGGGGAGCACTGAAGCTTTCTTT. This encodes CASSLQGSTEAFF. This chain uses TRBV7-3 with TRBJ1-1, with D perhaps matching TRBD1 (6 bases). Germline lookup yields CDR1 SGHTA and CDR2 FQGTGA. This CDR3 has 13 amino acids. Trimming pared 5 bases from V and 4 bases from J, leaving 11 bases between.